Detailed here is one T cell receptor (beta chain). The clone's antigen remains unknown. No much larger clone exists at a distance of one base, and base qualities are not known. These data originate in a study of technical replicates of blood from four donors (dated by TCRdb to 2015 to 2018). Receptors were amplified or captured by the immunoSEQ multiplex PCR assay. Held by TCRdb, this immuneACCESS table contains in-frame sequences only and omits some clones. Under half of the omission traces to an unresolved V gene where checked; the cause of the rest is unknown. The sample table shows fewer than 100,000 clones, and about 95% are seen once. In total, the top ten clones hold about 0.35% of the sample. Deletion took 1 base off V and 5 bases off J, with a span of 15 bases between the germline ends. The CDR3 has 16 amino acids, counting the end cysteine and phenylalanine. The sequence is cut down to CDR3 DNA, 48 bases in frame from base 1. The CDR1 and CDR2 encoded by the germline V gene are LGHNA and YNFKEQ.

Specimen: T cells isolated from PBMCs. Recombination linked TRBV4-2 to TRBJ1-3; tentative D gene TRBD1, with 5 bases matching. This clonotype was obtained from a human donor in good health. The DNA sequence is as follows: TGTGCCAGCAGCCAAGGGGGCTCTATGTCGAGAAACACCATATATTTT. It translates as CASSQGGSMSRNTIYF.